The 8 T cell receptor beta chains in this list originate from one sample, sequenced in a study of blood T cell repertoires in COVID-19. Produced via immunoSEQ multiplex PCR; TCRdb's table is partial and in-frame only. The sample has about 63,000 clones, around four fifths seen once. The sequencing sample was made of peripheral blood. These receptors were taken from a human donor in a cohort sampled during active COVID-19.

The chain employs TRBV10-2 and TRBJ2-7, with D hard to call. The germline V gene encodes CDR1 WSHSY and CDR2 SAAADI. V lost 3 bases to trimming and J lost 4 bases, with 13 bases between them. The CDR3 runs 14 residues. The CDR3 coding sequence is TGCGCCAGCAGTGATCCCCCTATCGGGTACGAGCAGTACTTC. Residues: CASSDPPIGYEQYF.

The chain combines TRBV24-1 with TRBJ2-3, with D maybe TRBD2 (6 bases). Trimming pared 9 bases from V and 0 bases from J, leaving 18 bases between. CDR1 is KGHDR and CDR2 is SFDVKD in the germline V gene. The CDR3 sequence is 16 residues long. The chain's CDR3 is CATGGTGETSTDTQYF. CDR3 DNA sequence: TGTGCCACCGGGGGGACGGGAGAAACTAGCACAGATACGCAGTATTTT.

The chain recombines TRBV7-9 with TRBJ2-7; 10 nucleotides line up with TRBD1. This CDR3 contains 15 residues. The trim removed 4 bases at V and 3 bases at J, leaving 6 bases unmatched. CDR1 and CDR2 (germline): SEHNR, FQNEAQ (reference sequence). CDR3 in amino acids: CASSSVGTGVYEQYF. The CDR3 DNA follows: TGTGCCAGCAGCTCGGTGGGGACAGGGGTCTACGAGCAGTACTTC.

V and J are TRBV28 and TRBJ1-5; D unclear. This CDR3 is built from 12 residues. CDR1 is MDHEN and CDR2 is SYDVKM in the germline V gene. Trimming stripped 6 bases from V and 9 bases from J, with 12 bases between. In DNA, the CDR3 is TGTGCCAGCAGGTTTGAAACACGGCCCCAGCATTTT. As protein: CASRFETRPQHF.

The chain couples TRBV7-6 to TRBJ2-6; TRBD1 is a possible D gene (6 bases). This CDR3 has 18 amino acids. The V end lost 2 bases, the J end lost 0 bases, and 14 bases lay between the germline ends. Germline V gives CDR1 SGHVS, CDR2 FNYEAQ. CDR3 in amino acids: CASSLLLGTSSGANVLTF. In DNA, the CDR3 is TGTGCCAGCAGCTTATTGCTTGGGACAAGCTCTGGGGCCAACGTCCTGACTTTC.

CDR3 region: CASSKNRGSGTEAFF. The CDR3 coding sequence is TGTGCCAGCAGTAAAAACAGGGGGAGCGGCACTGAAGCTTTCTTT. J is TRBJ1-1 and V is TRBV6-5, with 8 bases matching TRBD1. Trimming removed 5 bases from V and 4 bases from J; junction bases left unmatched: 9. Germline-derived CDR1 and CDR2 are MNHEY and SVGAGI. CDR3 length: 15 residues.

A few counts support this clone. The V and J genes are TRBV27 and TRBJ1-2; possible D gene TRBD1, 5 bases. Trimming removed 2 bases from V and 2 bases from J, with 6 bases in between. CDR3 size: 13 residues. Germline V CDR1 and CDR2: MNHEY, SMNVEV (reference sequence). The CDR3 DNA is TGTGCCAGCAGTTTACAGGGAAACTATGGCTACACCTTC. Protein product: CASSLQGNYGYTF.

This clone has only one observation. CDR3: CASSLGLGDQPQHF. Written as DNA, the CDR3 is TGTGCCAGCAGCTTAGGGCTCGGAGATCAGCCCCAGCATTTT. The J gene is TRBJ1-5, the V gene TRBV7-6; D gene ambiguous. The CDR3 is 14 amino acids. Germline CDR1 is SGHVS and CDR2 is FNYEAQ. The ends were cut back, 1 base at V and 5 bases at J, with 9 bases in the middle.